These 6 T cell receptor beta chains were sequenced from one sample in a study of blood T cell repertoires in COVID-19. Repertoires were generated with immunoSEQ multiplex PCR, while TCRdb's copy carries only in-frame clones and drops some. Here the sample spans approximately 290,000 clones, around 90% being singletons. The sequencing sample was made of peripheral blood. The receptors derive from a young man with active or convalescent COVID-19.

The chain uses TRBV10-3 and TRBJ1-6; D unclear. The CDR3 contains 13 residues. Germline assignment: CDR1 ENHRY and CDR2 SYGVKD. V lost 5 bases and J lost 6, with 8 bases in between. The CDR3 spells CAISPQINSPLHF. The CDR3 DNA follows: TGTGCCATCAGTCCTCAGATTAATTCACCCCTCCACTTT.

About this clone: A junction end diverges from the germline sequence, so it may reflect a read error. The chain links TRBV24-1 to TRBJ1-6; D uncertain. CDR1 is KGHDR, CDR2 SFDVKD, per germline. This CDR3 comprises 10 residues. The DNA of the CDR3 is TGTGCCACCAGTGGACGAACCTCCGGGTTT. This gives the protein CATSGRTSGF.

The rearrangement joins TRBV3-1 (or the pseudogene TRBV3-2) to TRBJ1-1; 7 bases fit TRBD1. V lost 5 bases and J lost 5; bases outside the gene matches: 8. CDR1 is LGHDT and CDR2 is YNNKEL in the germline V gene (reference sequence). The CDR3 has 14 residues. In DNA, the CDR3 is TGTGCCAGCAGCTCACAGGGGACGGGTACTGAAGCTTTCTTT. It encodes CASSSQGTGTEAFF.

The rearrangement joins TRBV27 to TRBJ1-3; 7 positions agree with TRBD1. CDR3 size: 14 residues. The trim removed 6 bases at V and 4 bases at J, leaving 6 bases unmatched. Germline CDR1 and CDR2: MNHEY and SMNVEV (reference sequence). CDR3 loop: CASSALTGGNTIYF. The CDR3 DNA is TGTGCCAGCAGCGCCCTGACAGGGGGAAACACCATATATTTT.

The chain is built from TRBV11-2 and TRBJ2-1, with 7 bases that match TRBD2. The trim removed 4 bases at V and 8 bases at J, leaving 8 bases unmatched. Germline CDR1 and CDR2: SGHAT and FQNNGV. The CDR3 length is 14 residues. The CDR3 region has the DNA TGTGCCAGCAGCTCAGCGGGACGGGTAGATGAGCAGTTCTTC. Its protein product is CASSSAGRVDEQFF.

The genes are TRBV7-8 and TRBJ1-6; D is undetermined. The CDR3 consists of 17 residues. V lost 0 bases to trimming and J lost 0 bases, with 9 bases between them. Germline values: CDR1 SGHVS, CDR2 FQNEAQ. The CDR3 nucleotides read TGTGCCAGCAGCTTAGCGCGGGAGAGCTCCTATAATTCACCCCTCCACTTT. It encodes CASSLARESSYNSPLHF.